The present T cell receptor beta chain was sequenced within a study of blood T cells in healthy people across ages. Study-level background: About one barcoded beta molecule per two T cells came from capture by template switching. Regarding the study as a whole: TCR beta diversity correlated strongly with naive T cell percentage. CMV infection status of these donors was not known.

Researchers report isolating at least 7 million PBMCs per sample. Through a sample-barcoded 5' primer and a J-beta primer mix, a second PCR was run for roughly 6 to 12 cycles. TCRdb ran MiXCR on the 5' RACE reads and lists one entry per CDR3 protein. Of about 1,400,000 distinct CDR3 sequences in the sample, 45% to 70% are singletons; the top ten hold over 5%. This clonotype occurred a few times. Antigen: not known. The sequenced sample was blood. This TCR was sampled from a man younger than 35 in good health.

The CDR3 loop reads CASSHEAALNQETQYF. The CDR3 coding sequence is TGCGCCAGCAGCCATGAAGCGGCGCTAAACCAAGAGACCCAGTACTTC. The gene calls are TRBV4-1 and TRBJ2-5, with TRBD2 as a possible D gene (5 bases). The CDR3 sequence is 16 residues long. V was pared by 3 bases and J by 0 bases, with 14 bases between. The germline V gene has CDR1 MGHRA and CDR2 YSYEKL.